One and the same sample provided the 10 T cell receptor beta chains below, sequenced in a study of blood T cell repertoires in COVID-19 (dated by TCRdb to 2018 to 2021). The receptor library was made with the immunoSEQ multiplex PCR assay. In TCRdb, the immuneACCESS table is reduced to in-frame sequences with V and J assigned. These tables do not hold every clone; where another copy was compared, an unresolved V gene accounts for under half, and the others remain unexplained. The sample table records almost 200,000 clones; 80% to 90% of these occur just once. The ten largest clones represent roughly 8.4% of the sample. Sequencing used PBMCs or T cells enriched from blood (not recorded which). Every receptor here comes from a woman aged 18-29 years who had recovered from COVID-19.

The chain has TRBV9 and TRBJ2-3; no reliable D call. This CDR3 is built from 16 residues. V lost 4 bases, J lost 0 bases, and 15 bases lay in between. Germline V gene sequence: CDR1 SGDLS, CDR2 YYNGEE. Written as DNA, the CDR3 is TGTGCCAGCAGCCCACAAGACAAGCTTAGCACAGATACGCAGTATTTT. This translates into CASSPQDKLSTDTQYF.

CDR3: CASSDFRGVAPQHF. The DNA for the CDR3 is TGTGCCAGCAGTGACTTCAGGGGAGTAGCGCCCCAGCATTTT. The chain couples TRBV28 to TRBJ1-5, with D possibly being TRBD1 (6 bases). The CDR3 extends over 14 amino acids. The germline V and J ends were trimmed by 5 bases and 9 bases, with 17 bases remaining between them. The germline V gene encodes CDR1 MDHEN and CDR2 SYDVKM. The variable domain in full, completed from reference TRBV28 and TRBJ1-5, reads DVKVTQSSRYLVKRTGEKVFLECVQDMDHENMFWYRQDPGLGLRLIYFSYDVKMKEKGDIPEGYSVSREKKERFSLILESASTNQTSMYLCASSDFRGVAPQHFGDGTRLSIL.

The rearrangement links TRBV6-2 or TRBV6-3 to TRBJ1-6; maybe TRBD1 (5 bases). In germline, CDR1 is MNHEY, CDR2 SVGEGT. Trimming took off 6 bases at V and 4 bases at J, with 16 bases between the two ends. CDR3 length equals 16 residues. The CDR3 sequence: CASSPDKSQYNSPLHF. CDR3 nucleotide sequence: TGTGCCAGCAGCCCGGACAAGTCCCAGTATAATTCACCCCTCCACTTT.

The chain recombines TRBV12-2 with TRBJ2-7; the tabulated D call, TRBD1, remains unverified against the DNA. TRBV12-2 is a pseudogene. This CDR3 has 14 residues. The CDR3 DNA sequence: TGTGCAAGTCGCGCGTGCGCCAGGTACAACGAGCAGTACTTC. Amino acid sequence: CASRACARYNEQYF.

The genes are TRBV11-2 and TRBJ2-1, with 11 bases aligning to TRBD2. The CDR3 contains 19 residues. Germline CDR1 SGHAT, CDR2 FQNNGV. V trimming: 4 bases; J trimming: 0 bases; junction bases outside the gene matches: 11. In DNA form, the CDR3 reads TGTGCCAGCAGCTCCCCCGCCACTAGCGGGGGAAGCTCCTACAATGAGCAGTTCTTC. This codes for CASSSPATSGGSSYNEQFF.

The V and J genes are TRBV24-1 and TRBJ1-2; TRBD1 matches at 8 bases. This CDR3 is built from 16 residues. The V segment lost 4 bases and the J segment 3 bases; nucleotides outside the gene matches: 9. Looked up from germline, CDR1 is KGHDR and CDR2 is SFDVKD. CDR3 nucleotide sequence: TGTGCCACCAGTGACCTGACAGGGGCGGTAGACTATGGCTACACCTTC. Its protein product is CATSDLTGAVDYGYTF.

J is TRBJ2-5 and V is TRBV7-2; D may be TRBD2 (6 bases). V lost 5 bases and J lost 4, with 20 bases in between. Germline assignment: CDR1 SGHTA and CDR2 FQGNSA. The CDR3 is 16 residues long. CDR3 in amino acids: CASSQRGSGERETQYF. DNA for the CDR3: TGTGCCAGCAGCCAACGTGGTTCGGGGGAGCGAGAGACCCAGTACTTC.

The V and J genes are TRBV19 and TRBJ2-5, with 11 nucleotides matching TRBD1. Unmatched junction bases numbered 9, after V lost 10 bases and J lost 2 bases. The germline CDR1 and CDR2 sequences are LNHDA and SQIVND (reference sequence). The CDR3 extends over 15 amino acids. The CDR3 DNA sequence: TGTGCCACCCGGACAGGGGGCCTTTCTCAAGAGACCCAGTACTTC. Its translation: CATRTGGLSQETQYF.

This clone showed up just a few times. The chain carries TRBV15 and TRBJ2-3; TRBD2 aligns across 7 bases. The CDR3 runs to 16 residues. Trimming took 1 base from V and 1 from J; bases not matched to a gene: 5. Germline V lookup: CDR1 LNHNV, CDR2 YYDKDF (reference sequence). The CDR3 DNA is TGTGCCACCAGCAGAGTGCGCGGGGGAGGCACAGATACGCAGTATTTT. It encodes CATSRVRGGGTDTQYF.

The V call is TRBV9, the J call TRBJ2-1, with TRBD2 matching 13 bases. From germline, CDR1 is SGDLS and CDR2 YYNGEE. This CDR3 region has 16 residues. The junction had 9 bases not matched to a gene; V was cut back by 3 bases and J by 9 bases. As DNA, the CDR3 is TGTGCCAGCAGCGCCCCACTAGCGGGGGGGCCGAGTGAGCAGTTCTTC. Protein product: CASSAPLAGGPSEQFF.